Listed here are 18 T cell receptor beta chains from one sample, sequenced in a study of blood T cell repertoires in COVID-19. The repertoire was sequenced with immunoSEQ multiplex PCR; TCRdb's copy has only in-frame clones and lacks some. The table lists approximately 260,000 clones, around 86% of them singletons, with around an eighth in the top ten. Sequenced: peripheral blood. The receptor source for this set is a woman between 55 and 75 years old with active or convalescent COVID-19.

The chain uses TRBV6-1 and TRBJ1-2; TRBD1 agrees at 8 bases. This CDR3 contains 14 residues. V shed 3 bases, J shed 4 bases, and the junction held 4 bases outside the gene matches. Germline values: CDR1 MNHNS, CDR2 SASEGT. DNA of the CDR3: TGTGCCAGCAGTGAGATCGGGACAGGCTATGGCTACACCTTC. This gives the protein CASSEIGTGYGYTF.

The CDR3 sequence is CASWGGGAETQYF. CDR3 coding DNA: TGTGCTAGTTGGGGAGGAGGGGCGGAGACCCAGTACTTC. V gene TRBV12-5 combines with J gene TRBJ2-5; the D gene is possibly TRBD2 (6 bases). The CDR3 sequence is 13 residues long. CDR1 is LGHNT and CDR2 is FRNRAP in the germline V gene. The V end lost 8 bases, the J end lost 5 bases, and 15 bases lay between the germline ends.

The genes are TRBV7-8 and TRBJ1-1; D might be TRBD1 (6 bases). With 0 bases removed from V and 5 bases from J, the gap between germline ends came to 16 bases. CDR3 size: 16 residues. Germline-derived CDR1 and CDR2 are SGHVS and FQNEAQ. The DNA of the CDR3 is TGTGCCAGCAGCTTAGCGTTAAGAGGGGGTCGGACTGAAGCTTTCTTT. The encoded protein is CASSLALRGGRTEAFF.

The chain employs TRBV5-4 and TRBJ1-1; 9 bases map to TRBD1. Germline V gene sequence: CDR1 SGHNT, CDR2 YYREEE (reference sequence). This CDR3 spans 13 amino acids. Trimming at V came to 4 bases and at J to 4 bases, leaving 2 bases not matched to a gene. For the CDR3, the DNA is TGTGCCAGCAGCGGGGGACAGGGCACTGAAGCTTTCTTT. It specifies CASSGGQGTEAFF.

The chain couples TRBV6-5 to TRBJ1-2; 8 bases align to TRBD1. The CDR3 consists of 13 residues. The germline V gene has CDR1 MNHEY and CDR2 SVGAGI. V shed 5 bases, J shed 6 bases, and the junction held 5 bases outside the gene matches. CDR3 protein: CASSQQGGDGYTF. CDR3 bases: TGTGCCAGCAGTCAACAGGGGGGTGATGGCTACACCTTC.

This clone was seen only once. This sequence joins TRBV27 and TRBJ1-2; D might be TRBD1 (5 bases). V lost 4 bases to trimming and J lost 8 bases, with 14 bases between them. Looked up from germline, CDR1 is MNHEY and CDR2 is SMNVEV (reference sequence). This CDR3 comprises 13 residues. This CDR3 is CASSSADRRGYTF. The CDR3 DNA follows: TGTGCCAGCAGTTCGGCAGACAGAAGGGGCTACACCTTC.

The genes are TRBV10-2 and TRBJ1-1; the match to TRBD1 covers 10 bases. Germline V gene lookup returns CDR1 WSHSY and CDR2 SAAADI. The trim removed 6 bases at V and 7 bases at J, leaving 5 bases unmatched. This CDR3 has 13 residues. DNA of the CDR3: TGCGCCAGCAGGATGACAGGGGGCGGTGAAGCTTTCTTT. Protein sequence: CASRMTGGGEAFF.

This clone was picked up a small number of times. The chain's CDR3 is CASSQDFGTGTGYTF. The CDR3 DNA reads TGCGCCAGCAGCCAAGATTTCGGGACAGGGACTGGCTACACCTTC. The chain joins TRBV4-3 to TRBJ1-2, with 9 bases identical to TRBD1. The J segment lost 7 bases and the V segment lost 0 bases, leaving 6 bases of the junction unmatched. The CDR3 spans 15 residues. Germline V lookup: CDR1 LGHNA, CDR2 YSLEER.

The CDR3 DNA follows: TGTGCCAGCAGCACCAGGGGGACCGGCTACAATGAGCAGTTCTTC. Protein product: CASSTRGTGYNEQFF. The V and J genes are TRBV3-1 (or the pseudogene TRBV3-2) and TRBJ2-1; 7 nucleotides match TRBD1. CDR1 and CDR2 (germline): LGHDT, YNNKEL (reference sequence). The J segment lost 3 bases and the V segment lost 5 bases, leaving 7 bases of the junction unmatched. CDR3 length: 15 amino acids.

In its sample, this clone was seen a few times. The chain links TRBV24-1 to TRBJ2-2; 8 bases are shared with TRBD1. Germline assignment: CDR1 KGHDR and CDR2 SFDVKD. After removal of 7 bases from V and 5 bases from J, the junction contained 5 bases not matched to a gene. The CDR3 runs 14 residues. CDR3 loop: CATRSQGATGELFF. The DNA for the CDR3 is TGTGCCACCAGATCCCAGGGGGCGACCGGGGAGCTGTTTTTT.

This chain connects TRBV7-9 to TRBJ2-1; TRBD2 matches 9 bases. The CDR3 spans 15 residues. CDR1 is SEHNR and CDR2 is FQNEAQ in the germline V gene (reference sequence). V gave up 5 bases and J gave up 4 bases; unmatched junction bases: 6. CDR3 region: CASSHSGGHYNEQFF. The CDR3 nucleotides are TGTGCCAGCAGCCATAGCGGGGGCCATTACAATGAGCAGTTCTTC.

CDR3 nucleotides: TGTGCCAGCTCACCGGCGGGACCTAGGAATCAGCCCCAGCATTTT. Translated: CASSPAGPRNQPQHF. The J gene is TRBJ1-5, the V gene TRBV18, with D possibly TRBD1 on 5 matching bases. The V gene's germline CDR1 is KGHSH and CDR2 LQKENI. With 3 bases removed from V and 4 bases from J, the gap between germline ends came to 13 bases. The CDR3 is 15 residues long.

This chain joins TRBV20-1 and TRBJ1-2; TRBD1 might be the D (5 bases). The CDR3 spans 9 residues. The V end was cut by 6 bases, the J end by 7 bases, with 6 bases between. Germline V lookup: CDR1 DFQATT, CDR2 SNEGSKA (reference sequence). The CDR3 spells CSAGGGYTF. The CDR3 DNA reads as TGCAGTGCCGGGGGTGGCTACACCTTC.

J is TRBJ2-4 and V is TRBV5-1; 8 bases map to TRBD1. Germline V gene lookup returns CDR1 SGHRS and CDR2 YFSETQ. The CDR3 length is 17 residues. J gave up 6 bases and V 0 bases, and 11 bases lay outside the gene matches. Here the CDR3 reads CASSLALDRGVGNIQYF. In DNA form, the CDR3 reads TGCGCCAGCAGCTTGGCCTTAGACAGGGGAGTAGGAAACATTCAGTACTTC.

This clone was found a few times. The chain employs TRBV6-2 or TRBV6-3 and TRBJ1-1; possibly TRBD1 for D (6 bases). The germline gives CDR1 MNHEY, CDR2 SVGEGT. V lost 0 bases and J 4 bases, leaving 21 bases between the germline ends. The CDR3 spans 18 residues. CDR3 in amino acids: CASSYSGQNRARGTEAFF. The CDR3 coding sequence is TGTGCCAGCAGTTACTCGGGTCAAAACAGGGCCAGAGGCACTGAAGCTTTCTTT.

In this sample, this clone turned up once. The chain employs TRBV6-5 and TRBJ1-2, with D possibly being TRBD1 (6 bases). CDR1 MNHEY and CDR2 SVGAGI come from the germline V gene. V dropped 8 bases and J dropped 2 bases, with 12 bases sitting between them. CDR3 length equals 13 residues. The CDR3 is CASERTANYGYTF. The CDR3 DNA reads as TGTGCCAGCGAGCGGACAGCAAACTATGGCTACACCTTC.

The chain employs TRBV5-5 and TRBJ1-1, with 9 bases aligning to TRBD1. Germline CDR1 is SGHKS and CDR2 is YYEKEE (reference sequence). J was trimmed by 1 base and V by 4 bases; bases with no gene match: 20. The CDR3 loop spans 20 amino acids. As DNA, the CDR3 is TGTGCCAGCAGCCGGAACCCTTGGGTGATACAGGGGGCGAGGAACACTGAAGCTTTCTTT. Its translation is CASSRNPWVIQGARNTEAFF.

The V and J genes are TRBV18 and TRBJ2-5; 9 bases are shared with TRBD1. The CDR3 length is 15 residues. Trimming at V came to 3 bases and at J to 4 bases, leaving 6 bases not matched to a gene. Germline V gene data show CDR1 as KGHSH and CDR2 as LQKENI. The CDR3 sequence is CASSPGQGLRETQYF. CDR3 DNA sequence: TGTGCCAGCTCACCTGGACAGGGGCTTCGAGAGACCCAGTACTTC. Full variable domain (outside the CDR3, taken from reference TRBV18 and TRBJ2-5): NAGVMQNPRHLVRRRGQEARLRCSPMKGHSHVYWYRQLPEEGLKFMVYLQKENIIDESGMPKERFSAEFPKEGPSILRIQQVVRGDSAAYFCASSPGQGLRETQYFGPGTRLLVL.